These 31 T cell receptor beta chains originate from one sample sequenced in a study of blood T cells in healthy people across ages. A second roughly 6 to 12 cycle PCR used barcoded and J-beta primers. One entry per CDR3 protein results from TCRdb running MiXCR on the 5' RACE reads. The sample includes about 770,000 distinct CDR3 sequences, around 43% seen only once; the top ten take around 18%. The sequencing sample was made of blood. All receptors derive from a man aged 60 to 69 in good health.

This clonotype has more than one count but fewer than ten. CDR3 DNA sequence: TGTGCCAGCAGAGCCCGCGCCCTTTCGGTCCCGCGACTTTACGAGCAGTACTTC. It encodes CASRARALSVPRLYEQYF. This chain links TRBV27 with TRBJ2-7; D remains ambiguous. The CDR3 runs 18 residues. CDR1 and CDR2 from the germline V gene are MNHEY and SMNVEV (reference sequence). The germline V and J ends were trimmed by 6 bases and 4 bases, with 28 bases remaining between them.

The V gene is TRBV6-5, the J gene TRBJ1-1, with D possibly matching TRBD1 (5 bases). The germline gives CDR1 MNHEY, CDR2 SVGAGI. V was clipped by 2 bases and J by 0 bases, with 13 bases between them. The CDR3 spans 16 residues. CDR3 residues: CASSYERGVMNTEAFF. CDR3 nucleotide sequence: TGTGCCAGCAGTTACGAAAGAGGGGTAATGAACACTGAAGCTTTCTTT.

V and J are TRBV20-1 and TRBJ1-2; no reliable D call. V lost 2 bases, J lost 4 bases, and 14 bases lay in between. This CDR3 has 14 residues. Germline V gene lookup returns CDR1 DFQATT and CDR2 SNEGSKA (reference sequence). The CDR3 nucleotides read TGCAGTGCTAGACCTGTTGACGGCCTCTATGGCTACACCTTC. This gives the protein CSARPVDGLYGYTF.

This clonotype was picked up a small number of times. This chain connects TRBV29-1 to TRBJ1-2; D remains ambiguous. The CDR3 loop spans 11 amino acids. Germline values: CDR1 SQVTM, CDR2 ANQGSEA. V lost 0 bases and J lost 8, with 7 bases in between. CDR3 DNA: TGCAGCGTTGAAGATCTGAGGGGCTACACCTTC. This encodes CSVEDLRGYTF.

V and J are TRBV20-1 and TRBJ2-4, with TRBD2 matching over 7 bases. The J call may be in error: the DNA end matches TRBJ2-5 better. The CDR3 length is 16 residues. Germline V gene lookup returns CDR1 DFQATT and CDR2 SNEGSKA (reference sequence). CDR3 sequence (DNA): TGCAGTGCTCCCCGCCGCGGGGGTCCCACTGGGGAGACCCAGTACTTC. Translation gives CSAPRRGGPTGETQYF.

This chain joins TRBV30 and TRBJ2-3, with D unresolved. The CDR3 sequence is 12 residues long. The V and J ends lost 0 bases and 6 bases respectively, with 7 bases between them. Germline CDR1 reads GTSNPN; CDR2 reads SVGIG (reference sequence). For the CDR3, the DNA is TGTGCCTGGAGTGTCGGGCTCGATACGCAGTATTTT. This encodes CAWSVGLDTQYF.

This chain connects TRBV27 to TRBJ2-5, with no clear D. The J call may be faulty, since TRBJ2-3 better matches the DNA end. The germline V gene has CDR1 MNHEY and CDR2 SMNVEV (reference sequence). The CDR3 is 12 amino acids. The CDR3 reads CASSQRRETQYF. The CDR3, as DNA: TGTGCCAGCAGCCAAAGGCGCGAGACGCAGTATTTT.

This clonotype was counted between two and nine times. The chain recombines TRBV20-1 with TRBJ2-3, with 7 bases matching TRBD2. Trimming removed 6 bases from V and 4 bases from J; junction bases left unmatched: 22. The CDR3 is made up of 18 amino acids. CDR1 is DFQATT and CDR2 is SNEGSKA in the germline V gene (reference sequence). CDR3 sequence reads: CSADGTRLARSAADTQYF. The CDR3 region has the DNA TGCAGTGCGGATGGTACCAGACTAGCCCGGTCGGCTGCAGATACGCAGTATTTT.

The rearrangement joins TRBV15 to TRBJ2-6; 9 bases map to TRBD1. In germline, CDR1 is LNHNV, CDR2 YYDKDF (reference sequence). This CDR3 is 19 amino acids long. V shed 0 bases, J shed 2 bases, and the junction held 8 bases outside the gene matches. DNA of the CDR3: TGTGCCACCAGCAGAGATCAGACAGGGGGTCGACCTGGGGCCAACGTCCTGACTTTC. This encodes CATSRDQTGGRPGANVLTF.

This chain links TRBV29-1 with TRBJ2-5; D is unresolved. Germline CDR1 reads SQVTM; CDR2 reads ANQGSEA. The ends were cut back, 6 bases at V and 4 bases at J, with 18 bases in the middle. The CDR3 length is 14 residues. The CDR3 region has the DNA TGCAGCGTAGGACGAGCACTGACCCGAGAGACCCAGTACTTC. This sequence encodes CSVGRALTRETQYF.

CDR3: CASSLVGGPYNSPLHF. The CDR3 DNA reads as TGTGCCAGCAGCTTGGTAGGGGGACCGTATAATTCACCCCTCCACTTT. The J gene is TRBJ1-6, the V gene TRBV5-8, with D perhaps TRBD1 (6 bases). The CDR3 spans 16 residues. Trimming took off 0 bases at V and 4 bases at J, with 11 bases between the two ends. Per the germline V gene, CDR1 is SGHTS and CDR2 is YDEGEE.

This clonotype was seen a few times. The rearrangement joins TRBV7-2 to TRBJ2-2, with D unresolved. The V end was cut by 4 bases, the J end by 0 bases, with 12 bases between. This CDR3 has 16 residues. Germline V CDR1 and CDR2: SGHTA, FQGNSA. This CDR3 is CASSSGPWANTGELFF. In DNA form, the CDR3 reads TGTGCCAGCAGCTCCGGACCGTGGGCGAACACCGGGGAGCTGTTTTTT.

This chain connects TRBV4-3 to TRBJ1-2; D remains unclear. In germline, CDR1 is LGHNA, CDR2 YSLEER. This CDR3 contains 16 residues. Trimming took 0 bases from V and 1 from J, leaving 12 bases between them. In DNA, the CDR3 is TGCGCCAGCAGCCAAGACACTCGTCCAATTAACTATGGCTACACCTTC. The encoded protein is CASSQDTRPINYGYTF.

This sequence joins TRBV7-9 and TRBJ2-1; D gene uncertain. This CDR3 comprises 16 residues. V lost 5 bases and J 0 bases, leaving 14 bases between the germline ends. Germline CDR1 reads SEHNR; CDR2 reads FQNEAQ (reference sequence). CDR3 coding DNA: TGTGCCAGCAGCCCCCCGTATGTGGGCTCCTACAATGAGCAGTTCTTC. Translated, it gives CASSPPYVGSYNEQFF.

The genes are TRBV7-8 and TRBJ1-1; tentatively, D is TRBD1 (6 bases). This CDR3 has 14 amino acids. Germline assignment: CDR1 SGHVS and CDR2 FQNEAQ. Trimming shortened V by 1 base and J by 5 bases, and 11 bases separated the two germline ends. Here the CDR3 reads CASSLGNRETEAFF. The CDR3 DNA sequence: TGTGCCAGCAGCTTAGGGAACAGGGAGACTGAAGCTTTCTTT.

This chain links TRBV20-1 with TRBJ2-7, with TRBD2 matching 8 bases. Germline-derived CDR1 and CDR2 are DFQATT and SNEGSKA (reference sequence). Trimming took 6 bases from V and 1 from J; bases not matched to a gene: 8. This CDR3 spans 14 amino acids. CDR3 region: CSATLAGVSYEQYF. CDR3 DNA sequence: TGCAGTGCAACTCTAGCGGGCGTTTCCTACGAGCAGTACTTC.

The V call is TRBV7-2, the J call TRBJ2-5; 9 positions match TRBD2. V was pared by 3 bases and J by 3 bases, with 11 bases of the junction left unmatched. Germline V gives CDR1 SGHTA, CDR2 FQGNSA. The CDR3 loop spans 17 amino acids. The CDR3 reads CASSLGRTSGLKETQYF. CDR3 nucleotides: TGTGCCAGCAGCTTGGGACGCACTAGCGGGCTAAAAGAGACCCAGTACTTC.

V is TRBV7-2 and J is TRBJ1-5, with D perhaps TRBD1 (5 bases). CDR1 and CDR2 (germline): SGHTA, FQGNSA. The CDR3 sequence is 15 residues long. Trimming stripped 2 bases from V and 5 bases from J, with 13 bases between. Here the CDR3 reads CASSLSLTVHQPQHF. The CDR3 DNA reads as TGTGCCAGCAGCTTAAGCCTGACAGTCCATCAGCCCCAGCATTTT.

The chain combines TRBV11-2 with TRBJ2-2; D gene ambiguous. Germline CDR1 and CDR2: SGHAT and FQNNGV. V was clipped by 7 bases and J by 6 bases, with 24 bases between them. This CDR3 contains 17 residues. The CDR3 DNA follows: TGTGCCAGCAACAATAACCTAGGGAACGATCGTTCCGGGGAGCTGTTTTTT. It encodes CASNNNLGNDRSGELFF.

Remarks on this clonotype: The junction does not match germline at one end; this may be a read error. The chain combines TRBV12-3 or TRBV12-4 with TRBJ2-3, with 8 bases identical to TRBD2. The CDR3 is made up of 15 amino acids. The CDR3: CASSFFGRGTGTQYF. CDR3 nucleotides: TGTGCCAGCAGTTTCTTCGGGAGGGGCACAGGTACGCAGTATTTT.

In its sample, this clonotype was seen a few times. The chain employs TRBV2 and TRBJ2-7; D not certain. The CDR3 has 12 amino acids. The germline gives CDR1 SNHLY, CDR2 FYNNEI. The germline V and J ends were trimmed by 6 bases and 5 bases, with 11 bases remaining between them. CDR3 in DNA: TGTGCCAGCAGGGACCGTTCCGACGAGCAGTACTTC. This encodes CASRDRSDEQYF.

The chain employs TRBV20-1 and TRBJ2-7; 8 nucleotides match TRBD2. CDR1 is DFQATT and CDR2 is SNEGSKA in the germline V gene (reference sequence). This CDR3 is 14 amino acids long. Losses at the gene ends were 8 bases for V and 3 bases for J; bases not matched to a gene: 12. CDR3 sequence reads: CSPLAGLAGYEQYF. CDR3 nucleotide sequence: TGCAGTCCCCTAGCTGGACTAGCAGGCTACGAGCAGTACTTC.

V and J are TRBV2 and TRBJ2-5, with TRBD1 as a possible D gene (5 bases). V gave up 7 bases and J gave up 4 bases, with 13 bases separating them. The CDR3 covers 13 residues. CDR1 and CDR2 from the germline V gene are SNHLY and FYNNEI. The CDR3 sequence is CASIRGGRETQYF. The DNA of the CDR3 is TGTGCCAGCATTAGGGGTGGAAGAGAGACCCAGTACTTC.

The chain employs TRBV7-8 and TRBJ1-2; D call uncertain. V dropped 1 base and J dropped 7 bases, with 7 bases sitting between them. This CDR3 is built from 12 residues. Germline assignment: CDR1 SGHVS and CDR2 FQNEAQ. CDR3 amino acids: CASSLGQFGYTF. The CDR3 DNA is TGTGCCAGCAGCTTAGGGCAGTTTGGCTACACCTTC.

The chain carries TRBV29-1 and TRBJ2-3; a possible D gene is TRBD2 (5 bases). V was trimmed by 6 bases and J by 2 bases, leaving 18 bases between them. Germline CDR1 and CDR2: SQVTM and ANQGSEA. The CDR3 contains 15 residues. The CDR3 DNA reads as TGCAGCGTAGTGGGGTGGAGGCACGACACAGATACGCAGTATTTT. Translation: CSVVGWRHDTDTQYF.

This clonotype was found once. CDR3 loop: CASSSDRVSEKLFF. CDR3 sequence (DNA): TGTGCCAGCAGTTCCGACAGGGTGTCCGAAAAACTGTTTTTT. The chain employs TRBV6-5 and TRBJ1-4; 7 bases are a match to TRBD1. The CDR3 sequence is 14 residues long. The ends lost 4 bases at V and 8 bases at J; junction bases unmatched: 7. Germline CDR1 MNHEY, CDR2 SVGAGI.

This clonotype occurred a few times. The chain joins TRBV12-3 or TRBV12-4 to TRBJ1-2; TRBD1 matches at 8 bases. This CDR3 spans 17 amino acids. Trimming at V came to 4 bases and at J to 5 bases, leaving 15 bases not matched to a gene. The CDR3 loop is CASSSGGKRQGNYGYTF. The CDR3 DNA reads TGTGCCAGCAGTTCGGGGGGCAAAAGACAGGGGAATTATGGCTACACCTTC.

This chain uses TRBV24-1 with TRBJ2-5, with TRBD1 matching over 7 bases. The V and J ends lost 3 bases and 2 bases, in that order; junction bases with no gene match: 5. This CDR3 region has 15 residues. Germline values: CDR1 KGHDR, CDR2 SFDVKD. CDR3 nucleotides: TGTGCCACCAGTGATCCGTCAGGGGGACAAGAGACCCAGTACTTC. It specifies CATSDPSGGQETQYF.

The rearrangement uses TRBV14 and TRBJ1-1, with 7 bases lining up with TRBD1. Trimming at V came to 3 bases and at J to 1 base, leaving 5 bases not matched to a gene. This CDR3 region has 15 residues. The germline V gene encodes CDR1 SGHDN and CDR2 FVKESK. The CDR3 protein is CASSHPTGKNTEAFF. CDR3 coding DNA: TGTGCCAGCAGCCATCCGACAGGGAAGAACACTGAAGCTTTCTTT.

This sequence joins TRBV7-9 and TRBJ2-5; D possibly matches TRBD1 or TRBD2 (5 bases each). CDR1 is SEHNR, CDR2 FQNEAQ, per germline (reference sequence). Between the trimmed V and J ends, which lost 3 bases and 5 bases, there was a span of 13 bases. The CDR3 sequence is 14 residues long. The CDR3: CASSFGGTGETQYF. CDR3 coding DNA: TGTGCCAGCAGCTTCGGTGGGACCGGGGAGACCCAGTACTTC.

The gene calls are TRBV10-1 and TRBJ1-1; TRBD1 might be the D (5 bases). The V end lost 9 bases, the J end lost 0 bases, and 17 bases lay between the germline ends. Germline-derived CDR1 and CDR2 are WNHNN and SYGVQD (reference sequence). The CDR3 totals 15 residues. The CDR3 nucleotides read TGCGCCAGGGGGGGGATAAGGCTGGTGAACACTGAAGCTTTCTTT. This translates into CARGGIRLVNTEAFF.